This T cell receptor (beta chain) was recovered during a study of graft-versus-host responses after intestinal transplantation. About this clone itself: Its antigen is still unknown.

Generated by immunoSEQ multiplex PCR, the TCRdb table keeps only in-frame clones and is missing some. The table records about 120,000 clones, over 85% of them present only once. The CDR3 loop spans 13 amino acids. With 2 bases removed from V and 1 base from J, the gap between germline ends came to 5 bases. Per germline, CDR1 ENHRY and CDR2 SYGVKD. The clonotype originates from a human donor who received an intestinal transplant. This specimen was unstimulated CD4+ T cells sorted from spleen or lymph node cells, taken before intestinal transplant. This chain uses TRBV10-3 with TRBJ1-1, with D unresolved. CDR3 coding DNA: TGTGCCATCAGTGAGAACCCGAACACTGAAGCTTTCTTT. Amino acid sequence: CAISENPNTEAFF.